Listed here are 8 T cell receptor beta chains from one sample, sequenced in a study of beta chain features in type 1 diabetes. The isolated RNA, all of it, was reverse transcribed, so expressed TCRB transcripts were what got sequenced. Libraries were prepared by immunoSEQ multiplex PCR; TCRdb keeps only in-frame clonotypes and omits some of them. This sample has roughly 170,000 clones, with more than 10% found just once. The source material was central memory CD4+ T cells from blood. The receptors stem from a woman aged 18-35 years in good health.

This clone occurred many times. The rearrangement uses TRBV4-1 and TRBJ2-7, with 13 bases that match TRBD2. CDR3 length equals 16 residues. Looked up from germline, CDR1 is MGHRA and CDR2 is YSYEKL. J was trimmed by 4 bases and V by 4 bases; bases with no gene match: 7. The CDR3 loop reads CASSRGLAGVGYEQYF. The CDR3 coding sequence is TGCGCCAGCAGCCGCGGACTAGCGGGAGTGGGATACGAGCAGTACTTC.

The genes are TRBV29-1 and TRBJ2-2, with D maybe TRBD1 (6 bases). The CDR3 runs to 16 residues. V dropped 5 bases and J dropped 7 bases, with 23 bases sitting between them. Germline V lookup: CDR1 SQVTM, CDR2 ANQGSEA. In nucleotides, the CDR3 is TGCAGCGTTTCCACAGCGTCGACGGGCAGGGGCGGGGAGCTGTTTTTT. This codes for CSVSTASTGRGGELFF.

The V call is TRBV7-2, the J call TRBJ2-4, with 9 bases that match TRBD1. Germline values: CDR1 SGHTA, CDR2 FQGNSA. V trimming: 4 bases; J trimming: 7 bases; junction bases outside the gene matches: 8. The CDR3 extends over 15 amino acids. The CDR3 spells CASSSAGQGLNIQYF. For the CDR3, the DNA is TGTGCCAGCAGCTCCGCCGGACAGGGGTTGAACATTCAGTACTTC.

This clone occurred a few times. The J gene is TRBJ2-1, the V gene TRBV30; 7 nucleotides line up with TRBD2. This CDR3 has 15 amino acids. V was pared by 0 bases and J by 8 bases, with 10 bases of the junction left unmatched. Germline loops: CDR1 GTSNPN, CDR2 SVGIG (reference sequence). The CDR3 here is CAWSVPRGSRDEQFF. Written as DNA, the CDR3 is TGTGCCTGGAGTGTACCGCGGGGGAGTAGAGATGAGCAGTTCTTC.

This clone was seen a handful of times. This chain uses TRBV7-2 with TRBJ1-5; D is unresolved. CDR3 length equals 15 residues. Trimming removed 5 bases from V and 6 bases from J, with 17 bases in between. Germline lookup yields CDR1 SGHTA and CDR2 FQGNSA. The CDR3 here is CASSPQSLGGQPQHF. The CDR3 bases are TGTGCCAGCAGCCCCCAAAGCCTGGGAGGTCAGCCCCAGCATTTT.

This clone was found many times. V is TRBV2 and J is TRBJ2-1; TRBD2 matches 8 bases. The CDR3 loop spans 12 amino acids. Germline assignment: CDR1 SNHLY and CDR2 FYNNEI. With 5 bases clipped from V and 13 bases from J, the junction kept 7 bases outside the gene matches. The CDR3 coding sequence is TGTGCCAGCAGTTATTCTAGCGGGCCTCAGTTCTTC. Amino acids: CASSYSSGPQFF.

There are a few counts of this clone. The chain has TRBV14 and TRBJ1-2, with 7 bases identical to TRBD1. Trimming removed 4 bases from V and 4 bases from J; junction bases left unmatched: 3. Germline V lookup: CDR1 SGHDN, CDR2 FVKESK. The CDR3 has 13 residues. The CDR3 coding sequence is TGTGCCAGCAGCCCCGGACAGGTCTATGGCTACACCTTC. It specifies CASSPGQVYGYTF.

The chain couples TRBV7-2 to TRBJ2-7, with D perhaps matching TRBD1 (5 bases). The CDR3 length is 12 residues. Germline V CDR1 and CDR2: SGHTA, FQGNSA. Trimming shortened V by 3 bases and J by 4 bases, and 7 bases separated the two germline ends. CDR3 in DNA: TGTGCCAGCAGCTTTCAGGGATACGAGCAGTACTTC. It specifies CASSFQGYEQYF. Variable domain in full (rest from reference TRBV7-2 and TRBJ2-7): GAGVSQSPSNKVTEKGKDVELRCDPISGHTALYWYRQSLGQGLEFLIYFQGNSAPDKSGLPSDRFSAERTGGSVSTLTIQRTQQEDSAVYLCASSFQGYEQYFGPGTRLTVT.